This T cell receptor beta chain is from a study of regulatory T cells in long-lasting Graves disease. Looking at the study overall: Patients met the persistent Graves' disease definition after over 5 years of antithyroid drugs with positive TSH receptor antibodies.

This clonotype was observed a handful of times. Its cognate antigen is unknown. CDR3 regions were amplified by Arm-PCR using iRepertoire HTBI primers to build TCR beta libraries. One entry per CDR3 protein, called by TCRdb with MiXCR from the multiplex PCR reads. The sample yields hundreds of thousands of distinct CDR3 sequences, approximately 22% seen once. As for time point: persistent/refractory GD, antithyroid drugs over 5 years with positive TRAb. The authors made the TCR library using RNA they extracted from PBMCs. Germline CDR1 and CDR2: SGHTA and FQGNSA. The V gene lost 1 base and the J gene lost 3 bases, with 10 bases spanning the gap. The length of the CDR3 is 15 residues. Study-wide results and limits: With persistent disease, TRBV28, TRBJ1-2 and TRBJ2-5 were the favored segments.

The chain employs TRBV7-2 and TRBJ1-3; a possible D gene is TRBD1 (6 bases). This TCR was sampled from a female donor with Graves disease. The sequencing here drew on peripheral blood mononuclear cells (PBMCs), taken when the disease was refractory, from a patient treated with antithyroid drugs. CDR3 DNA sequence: TGTGCCAGCAGCTTAGACAGGGAGGGTGGAAACACCATATATTTT. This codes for CASSLDREGGNTIYF.